This TCR beta chain was profiled in a study of T-cell memory formation after mild COVID-19. Across the study: The two donors had largely donor-specific TCR clusters. General study results and limits: Most CD4+ clones that shrank were in CM and EM, while CD8+ ones turned up in EMRA. Clones contracting over day 15 to 85 were CD4/CD8 balanced, with later expanders leaning CD4+. Researchers found some responding clones in pre-infection memory, a sign that cross-reactive memory joined.

CDR1 and CDR2 (germline): DFQATT, SNEGSKA (reference sequence). This CDR3 region has 12 residues. V dropped 5 bases and J dropped 1 base, with 8 bases sitting between them. TCRdb analysed the 5' RACE reads with MiXCR anew, one entry per CDR3 protein. The sample contains a few hundred thousand distinct CDR3 sequences, 20% to 25% of which appear only once. In regard to this clonotype: Its antigen is not identified.

J is TRBJ2-5 and V is TRBV20-1; weak D call: TRBD1 (6 bases). The sequenced material came from PBMCs or a T cell subset sorted from them (not recorded which). The sequence was collected from an adult woman who had mild COVID-19 (a few samples of this study predate the infection). Cell type and time point are not known. CDR3 nucleotides: TGCAGTGCTCCAGGGGCCCAAGAGACCCAGTACTTC. Its protein product is CSAPGAQETQYF.